This TCR beta chain originates from a study of Ad26.COV2.S vaccination and SARS-CoV-2 variants. As for the study in general: In the COV1001 trial, the donor was in the Ad26.COV2.S arm.

Notes on this clone: No antigen is known for it.

Only in-frame clones appear in the TCRdb table, and some are missing; sequencing was by immunoSEQ multiplex PCR. The data show some 320,000 clones, just over 85% seen once. The study's findings and limits: Using TCR breadth and depth analyses may have led to underestimated total T cell responses. Placebo recipients and vaccine recipients were similar in non-spike TCR breadth.

Indicated treatment: about 20 received Ad26.COV2.S at low or high dose, single or two shots; 5 received placebo; per-sample allocation not given. Repertoires come from day 63 after the first vaccine or placebo injection. This TCR was sampled from a person between 18 and 65 years old who received the Ad26.COV2.S COVID-19 vaccine or a placebo. This sample comprised peripheral blood, obtained in a trial of Ad26.COV2.S vaccine versus placebo.

The CDR3 loop is CASSPPSSGASSPLHF. In DNA form, the CDR3 reads TGTGCCAGCTCACCACCTTCGTCCGGGGCCAGTTCACCCCTCCACTTT. The rearrangement joins TRBV18 to TRBJ1-6; maybe TRBD1 (5 bases). Germline-derived CDR1 and CDR2 are KGHSH and LQKENI. Trimming pared 0 bases from V and 9 bases from J, leaving 15 bases between. CDR3 length equals 16 residues.